The sequence of this T cell receptor beta chain was determined in a study of Ad26.COV2.S vaccination and SARS-CoV-2 variants. The CDR3 contains 16 residues. J lost 4 bases, V lost 5 bases, and 13 bases had no gene match. Germline CDR1 reads SGHVS; CDR2 reads FNYEAQ. Assay used: immunoSEQ multiplex PCR; TCRdb lists only in-frame clones, some missing. Of hundreds of thousands of clones in the sample, roughly 90% are singletons; the top ten hold approximately 1.5%. Treatment in this sample: around 19 received Ad26.COV2.S at low or high dose, single or two shots; five or six received placebo; per-sample allocation not given. The samples date from day 63 after the first vaccine or placebo injection.

Sequences were derived from peripheral blood, sampled in a trial of Ad26.COV2.S vaccine versus placebo. The clonotype originates from a person aged 18-65 years who received the Ad26.COV2.S COVID-19 vaccine or a placebo. V usage is TRBV7-6 and J usage is TRBJ2-5, with 7 bases fitting TRBD2. CDR3 protein: CASSPGTTGGVETQYF. The CDR3 DNA sequence: TGTGCCAGCAGCCCAGGGACTACCGGAGGGGTAGAGACCCAGTACTTC.